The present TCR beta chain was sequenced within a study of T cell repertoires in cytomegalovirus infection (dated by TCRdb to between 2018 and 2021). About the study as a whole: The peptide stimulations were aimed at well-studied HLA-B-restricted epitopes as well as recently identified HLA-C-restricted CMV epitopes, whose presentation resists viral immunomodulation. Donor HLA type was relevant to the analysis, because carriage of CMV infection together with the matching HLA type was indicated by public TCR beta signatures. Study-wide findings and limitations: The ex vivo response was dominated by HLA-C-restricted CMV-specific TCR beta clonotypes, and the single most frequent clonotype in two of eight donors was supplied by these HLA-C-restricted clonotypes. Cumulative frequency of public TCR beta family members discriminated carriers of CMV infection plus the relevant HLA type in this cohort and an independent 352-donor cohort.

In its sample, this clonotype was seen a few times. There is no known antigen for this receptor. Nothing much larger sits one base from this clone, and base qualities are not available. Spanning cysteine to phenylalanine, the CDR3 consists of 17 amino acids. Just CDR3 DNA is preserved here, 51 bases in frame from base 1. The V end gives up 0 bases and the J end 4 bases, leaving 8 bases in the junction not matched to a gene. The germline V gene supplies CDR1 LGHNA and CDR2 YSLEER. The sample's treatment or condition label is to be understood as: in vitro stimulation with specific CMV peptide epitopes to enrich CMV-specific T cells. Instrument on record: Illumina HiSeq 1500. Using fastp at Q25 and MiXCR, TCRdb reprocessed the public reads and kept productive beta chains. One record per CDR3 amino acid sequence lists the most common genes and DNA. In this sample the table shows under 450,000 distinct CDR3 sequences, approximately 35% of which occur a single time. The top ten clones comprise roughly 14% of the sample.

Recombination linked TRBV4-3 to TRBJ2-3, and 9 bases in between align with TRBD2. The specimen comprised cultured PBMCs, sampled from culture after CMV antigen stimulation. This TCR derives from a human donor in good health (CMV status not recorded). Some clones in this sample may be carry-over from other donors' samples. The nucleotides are TGCGCCAGCAGCCAAGATACGGCGGGGGGGGGGCCAGATACGCAGTATTTT. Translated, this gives CASSQDTAGGGPDTQYF.